This TCR beta chain emerged from a study of cytomegalovirus exposure and HLA in healthy donors. Across the study: Earlier work reported 100 million to 130 million unique TCR beta sequences from about 180 million T cells. Study-level points and caveats: What was likely a sequencing artifact was a cluster of highly shared sequence variants. There were reportedly fewer N-insertions in an Asian-associated ancestry cluster than the approximately 670-donor mean, in a later analysis.

Germline assignment: CDR1 SGHDT and CDR2 YYEEEE. This CDR3 spans 16 amino acids. The primer mix had 60 Vbeta and 13 Jbeta primers. Clones were read by immunoSEQ multiplex PCR, and TCRdb kept only the in-frame ones, dropping some. This table holds 95,000 to 150,000 clones, 75% to 90% found once. A word on this clone: Its specificity is unknown.

The TCR originated in a man aged 50-60 years in good health and CMV-seronegative. The chain joins TRBV5-6 to TRBJ2-5; possible D gene TRBD1, 6 bases. The J call may be mistaken, given a closer DNA end match to TRBJ2-7. The sequenced sample consisted of PBMCs. CDR3 nucleotides: TGTGCCAGCAGCCCCCGCAGGCAACAGGGAAATGGCGAGCAGTACTTC. Protein product: CASSPRRQQGNGEQYF.